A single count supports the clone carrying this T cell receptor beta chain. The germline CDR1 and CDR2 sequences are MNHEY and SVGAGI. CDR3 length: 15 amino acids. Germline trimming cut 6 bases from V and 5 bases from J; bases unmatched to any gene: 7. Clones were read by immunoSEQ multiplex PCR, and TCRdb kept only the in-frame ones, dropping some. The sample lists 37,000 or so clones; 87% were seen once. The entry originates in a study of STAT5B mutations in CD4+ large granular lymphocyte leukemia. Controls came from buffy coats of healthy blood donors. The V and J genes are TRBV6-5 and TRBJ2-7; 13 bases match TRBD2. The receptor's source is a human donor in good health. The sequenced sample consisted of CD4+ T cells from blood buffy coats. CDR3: CASSGGLAGIDEQYF. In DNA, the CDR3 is TGTGCCAGCAGCGGGGGACTAGCGGGAATCGACGAGCAGTACTTC.